The source of this T cell receptor beta chain is a study of shared clonotypes between healthy human individuals. Study outcomes and limitations: Four donors shared around 5% of their naive CD4 clonotypes.

CD8 cells regarded as naive lacked CD45RO, were positively chosen for CCR7, and omitted terminally differentiated effector memory CD45RA+ cells. Worth noting for this clone: Antigen: not known.

Assay execution took place at the deep level. The repertoire was sequenced with immunoSEQ multiplex PCR; TCRdb's copy has only in-frame clones and lacks some. The sample lists about 680,000 clones; about 90% were seen once. The CDR3 is made up of 16 amino acids. V was clipped by 1 base and J by 6 bases; unmatched bases: 8. CDR1 is SGHKS and CDR2 is YYEKEE in the germline V gene (reference sequence). V usage is TRBV5-5 and J usage is TRBJ2-2; 8 nucleotides line up with TRBD2. The sequenced material came from naive CD8+ T cells sorted from blood. This TCR was sampled from a young man in good health. The CDR3 DNA reads as TGTGCCAGCAGCTTGCACCAGCGGGAGAGGGCCGGGGAGCTGTTTTTT. Translation gives CASSLHQRERAGELFF.